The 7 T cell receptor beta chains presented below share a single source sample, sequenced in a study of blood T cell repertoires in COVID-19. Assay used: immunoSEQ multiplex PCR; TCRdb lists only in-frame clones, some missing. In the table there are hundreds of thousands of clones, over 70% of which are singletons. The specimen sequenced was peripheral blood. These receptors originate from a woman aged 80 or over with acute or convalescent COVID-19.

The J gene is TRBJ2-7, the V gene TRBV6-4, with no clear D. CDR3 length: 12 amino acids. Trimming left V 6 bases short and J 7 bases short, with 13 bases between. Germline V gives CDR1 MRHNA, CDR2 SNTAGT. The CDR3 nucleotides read TGTGCCAGCAGCCCCATTCCCGGGGAGCAGTACTTC. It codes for CASSPIPGEQYF.

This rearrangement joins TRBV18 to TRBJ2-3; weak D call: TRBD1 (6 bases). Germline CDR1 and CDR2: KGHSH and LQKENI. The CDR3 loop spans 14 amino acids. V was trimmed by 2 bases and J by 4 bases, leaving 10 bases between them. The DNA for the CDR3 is TGTGCCAGCTCACCAACGGGACATTCAGATACGCAGTATTTT. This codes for CASSPTGHSDTQYF. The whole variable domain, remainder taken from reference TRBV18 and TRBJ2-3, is NAGVMQNPRHLVRRRGQEARLRCSPMKGHSHVYWYRQLPEEGLKFMVYLQKENIIDESGMPKERFSAEFPKEGPSILRIQQVVRGDSAAYFCASSPTGHSDTQYFGPGTRLTVL.

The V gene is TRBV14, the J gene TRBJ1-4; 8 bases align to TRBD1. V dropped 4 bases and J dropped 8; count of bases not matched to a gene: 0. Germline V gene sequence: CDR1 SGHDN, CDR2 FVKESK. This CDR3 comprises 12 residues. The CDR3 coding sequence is TGTGCCAGCAGCCGGGACAGGGAAAAACTGTTTTTT. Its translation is CASSRDREKLFF.

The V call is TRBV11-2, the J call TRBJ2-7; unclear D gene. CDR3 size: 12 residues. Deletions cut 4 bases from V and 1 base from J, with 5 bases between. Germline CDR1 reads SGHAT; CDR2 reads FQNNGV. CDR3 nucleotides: TGTGCCAGCAGCTACGGGTCCTACGAGCAGTACTTC. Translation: CASSYGSYEQYF.

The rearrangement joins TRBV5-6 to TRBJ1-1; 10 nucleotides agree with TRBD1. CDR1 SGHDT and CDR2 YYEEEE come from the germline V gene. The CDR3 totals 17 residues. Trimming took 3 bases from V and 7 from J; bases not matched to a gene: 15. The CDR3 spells CASSWGTGVTGWGEAFF. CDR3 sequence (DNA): TGTGCCAGCAGCTGGGGGACAGGGGTGACCGGGTGGGGTGAAGCTTTCTTT.

The CDR3 DNA is TGTGCCAGCAGTTTTTCAGGGAACACTGAAGCTTTCTTT. Protein: CASSFSGNTEAFF. This chain connects TRBV28 to TRBJ1-1; D gene ambiguous. This CDR3 spans 13 amino acids. V was clipped by 3 bases and J by 1 base, with 6 bases between them. Germline lookup yields CDR1 MDHEN and CDR2 SYDVKM.

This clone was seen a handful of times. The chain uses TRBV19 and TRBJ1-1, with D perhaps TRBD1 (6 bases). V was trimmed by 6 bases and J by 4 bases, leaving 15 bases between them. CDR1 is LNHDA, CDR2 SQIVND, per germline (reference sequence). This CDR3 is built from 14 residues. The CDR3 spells CASSPRQDSTEAFF. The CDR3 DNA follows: TGTGCCAGTAGCCCCAGACAGGACAGCACTGAAGCTTTCTTT. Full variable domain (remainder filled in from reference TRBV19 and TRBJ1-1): DGGITQSPKYLFRKEGQNVTLSCEQNLNHDAMYWYRQDPGQGLRLIYYSQIVNDFQKGDIAEGYSVSREKKESFPLTVTSAQKNPTAFYLCASSPRQDSTEAFFGQGTRLTVV.